Sequencing of this T cell receptor (beta chain) was carried out in a study of breast tumors, draining lymph nodes, adjacent tissues. The CDR3 extends over 16 amino acids. V trimming: 3 bases; J trimming: 4 bases; junction bases outside the gene matches: 10. CDR1 SGDLS and CDR2 YYNGEE come from the germline V gene. TCRdb used MiXCR to reprocess the multiplex PCR reads, holding one entry per CDR3 protein. The sample has about 13,000 distinct CDR3 sequences, 45% to 50% seen once; the top ten hold around 40%. Sequenced material: tumor-adjacent breast tissue. The sequence was obtained from a female donor with breast cancer. Some clones in this sample may be carry-over from other donors' samples. The chain uses TRBV9 and TRBJ2-1; 7 bases are a match to TRBD2. The CDR3 DNA follows: TGTGCCAGCAGCGGGGTAATGGGCGGGGGTTACAATGAGCAGTTCTTC. Residues: CASSGVMGGGYNEQFF.